The subject of this entry is one TCR beta chain. The sample comes from a study of blood T cell repertoires in COVID-19. Turning to the study itself: Spain, Italy and the United States supplied samples that represented acute and convalescent COVID-19.

Per the original data handling: From reference gene primer amplification, estimates of nucleated cell counts were derived. Produced via immunoSEQ multiplex PCR; TCRdb's table is partial and in-frame only. The DNA gave D and trimming, while V, J and clone size come from that table. The data hold more than 95,000 clones, with 85% observed a single time. CDR3 size: 14 residues. Germline values: CDR1 MNHNS, CDR2 SASEGT. Trimming removed 3 bases at V and 3 bases at J, with 12 bases between. The TCR comes from a man older than 75 with active or convalescent COVID-19. The sequencing input was peripheral blood. The chain uses TRBV6-1 and TRBJ2-7, with TRBD1 as a possible D gene (6 bases). The CDR3 region has the DNA TGTGCCAGCAGTGAGGGGACAAATTTCTACGAGCAGTACTTC. It is translated as CASSEGTNFYEQYF.